Shown below are 3 T cell receptor beta chains from a single sample sequenced in a study of cytomegalovirus exposure and HLA in healthy donors (TCRdb year 2017). Libraries were prepared through the immunoSEQ multiplex PCR assay. A mixture of 60 forward primers for TCR Vbeta segments and 13 reverse primers for TCR Jbeta segments was used in the multiplex PCR. This immuneACCESS table, as held by TCRdb, lists in-frame sequences with V and J called but not all clones. Of the missing ones, under half trace to an unresolved V gene in checked studies; the others have no known cause. This sample holds 100,000 to 150,000 clones; around 80% were observed only once. The ten biggest clones cover 1.2% of the sample. The sequencing input was PBMCs. These receptors came from a female donor in good health and CMV-seronegative.

The DNA for the CDR3 is TGCGCCAGCGGACGACAGGGGAACACCGGGGAGCTGTTTTTT. It encodes CASGRQGNTGELFF. V and J are TRBV5-1 and TRBJ2-2, with TRBD1 matching 7 bases. V lost 7 bases, J lost 1 base, and 4 bases stayed unmatched. The length of the CDR3 is 14 residues. Germline V lookup: CDR1 SGHRS, CDR2 YFSETQ.

For the CDR3, the DNA is TGTGCCTGTTGCGGGCCCTCAAGCAATCAGCCCCAGCATTTT. It specifies CACCGPSSNQPQHF. This sequence joins TRBV6-5 and TRBJ1-5; D gene ambiguous. Germline CDR1 is MNHEY and CDR2 is SVGAGI. V dropped 11 bases and J dropped 1 base, with 15 bases sitting between them. This CDR3 is 14 amino acids long.

The chain is built from TRBV19 and TRBJ1-1, with TRBD1 as a possible D gene (6 bases). Germline CDR1 LNHDA, CDR2 SQIVND (reference sequence). The CDR3 runs 15 residues. V was trimmed by 7 bases and J by 0 bases, leaving 15 bases between them. DNA of the CDR3: TGTGCCAGTATTCCAACCGGGACATTGAACACTGAAGCTTTCTTT. Its protein product is CASIPTGTLNTEAFF.